The clone carrying this TCR beta chain came up a few times. Its antigen is still unknown. The sample is drawn from a study of T cell repertoires in cytomegalovirus infection. Overall study context: The authors used CMV epitopes that were HLA-C-restricted (recently identified) and HLA-B-restricted (well studied). CMV infection together with matching HLA type was indicated by public TCR beta signatures.

Germline lookup yields CDR1 DFQATT and CDR2 SNEGSKA (reference sequence). V shed 5 bases and J shed 2 bases, with 18 bases lying between them. The CDR3 has 15 residues. TCRdb passed the reads through MiXCR, listing each CDR3 protein once. The data contain approximately 590,000 distinct CDR3 sequences, roughly 42% of them singletons. General observations from the study: HLA-C-restricted CMV-specific TCR beta clonotypes were dominant in the ex vivo response.

The rearrangement uses TRBV20-1 and TRBJ2-5; tentatively, D is TRBD1 (6 bases). This TCR was sampled from a human donor in good health (CMV status not recorded). Some clones in this sample may be carry-over from other donors' samples. The sample in question was cultured PBMCs, obtained from culture after CMV antigen stimulation. The CDR3, as DNA: TGCAGTGCTGAACCCGTCAACAGGGCACAAGAGACCCAGTACTTC. Amino acids: CSAEPVNRAQETQYF.